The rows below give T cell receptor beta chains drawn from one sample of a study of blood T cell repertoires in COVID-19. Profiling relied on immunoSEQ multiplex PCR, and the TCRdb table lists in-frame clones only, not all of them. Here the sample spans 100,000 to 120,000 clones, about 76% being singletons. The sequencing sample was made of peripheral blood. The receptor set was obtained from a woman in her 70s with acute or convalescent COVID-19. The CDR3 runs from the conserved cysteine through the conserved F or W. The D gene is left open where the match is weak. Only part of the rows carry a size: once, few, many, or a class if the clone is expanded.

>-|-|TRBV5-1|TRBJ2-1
TGCGCCAGCACACTCTTCGGGGAGGCACCTTCCGAGCAGTTCTTC
CASTLFGEAPSEQFF
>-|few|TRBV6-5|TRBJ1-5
TGTGCCAGCAGTTACTCGGGTGGGAGGGGTCAGCCCCAGCATTTT
CASSYSGGRGQPQHF
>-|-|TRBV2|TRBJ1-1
TGTGCCAGCATTTTCAGGGAAATGAACACTGAAGCTTTCTTT
CASIFREMNTEAFF
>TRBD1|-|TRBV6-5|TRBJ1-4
TGTGCCAGCAGTAAATTAACAGGGGAACGCGAAAAACTGTTTTTT
CASSKLTGEREKLFF
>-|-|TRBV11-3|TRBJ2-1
TGTGCCAGCAGCTTAAGGGGCCCTGGTGAGCAGTTCTTC
CASSLRGPGEQFF
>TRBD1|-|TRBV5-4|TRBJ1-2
TGTGCCAGCAGCTTGGAGGGACAGAGGATTAACTATGGCTACACCTTC
CASSLEGQRINYGYTF
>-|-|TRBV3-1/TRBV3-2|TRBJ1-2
TGTGCCAGCAGCCAAGCGGTGAGGGTACGAGGCTACACCTTC
CASSQAVRVRGYTF
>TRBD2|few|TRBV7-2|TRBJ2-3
TGTGCCAGCAGCTTTTTGACTAGCGGGGGTAGGGCAGATACGCAGTATTTT
CASSFLTSGGRADTQYF
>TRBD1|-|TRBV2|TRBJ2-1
TGTGCCAGACAACTGACAGGGACCAACAATGAGCAGTTCTTC
CARQLTGTNNEQFF
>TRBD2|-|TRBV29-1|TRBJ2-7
TGCAGCGTTGATGGGGACGGGAGGTACGAGCAGTACTTC
CSVDGDGRYEQYF
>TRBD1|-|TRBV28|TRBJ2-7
TGTGCCAGCAGGGTACAGGGGACCACCTACGAGCAGTACTTC
CASRVQGTTYEQYF
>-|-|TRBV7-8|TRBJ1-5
TGTGCCAGCAGCTTCGGGGGGCTTGGGCAGCCCCAGCATTTT
CASSFGGLGQPQHF
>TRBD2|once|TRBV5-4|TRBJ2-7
TGTGCCAGCAGCTTGACTAGCGGCGAGCAGTACTTC
CASSLTSGEQYF
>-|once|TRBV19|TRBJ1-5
TGTGCCAGTAGTATCATGGGGGCGGGCAATCAGCCCCAGCATTTT
CASSIMGAGNQPQHF
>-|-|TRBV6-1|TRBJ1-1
TGTGCCAGCAGTGGTCGGGACATCCCCAGTAGGAACACTGAAGCTTTCTTT
CASSGRDIPSRNTEAFF